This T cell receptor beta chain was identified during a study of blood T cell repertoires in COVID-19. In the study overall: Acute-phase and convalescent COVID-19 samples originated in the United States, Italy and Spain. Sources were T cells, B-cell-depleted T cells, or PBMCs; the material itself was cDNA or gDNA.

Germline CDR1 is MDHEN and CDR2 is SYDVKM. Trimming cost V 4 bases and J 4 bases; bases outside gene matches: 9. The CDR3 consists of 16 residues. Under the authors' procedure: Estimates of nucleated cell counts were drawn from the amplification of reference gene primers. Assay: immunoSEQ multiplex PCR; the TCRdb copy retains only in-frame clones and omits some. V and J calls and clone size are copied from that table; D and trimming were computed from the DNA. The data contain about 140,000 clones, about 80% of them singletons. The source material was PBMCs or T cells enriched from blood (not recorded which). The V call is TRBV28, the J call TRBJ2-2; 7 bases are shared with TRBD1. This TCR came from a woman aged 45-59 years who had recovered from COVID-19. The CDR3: CASSSARGSRTGELFF. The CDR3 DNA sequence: TGTGCCAGCAGTTCTGCCAGGGGGTCCCGCACCGGGGAGCTGTTTTTT. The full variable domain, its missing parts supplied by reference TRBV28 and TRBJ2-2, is DVKVTQSSRYLVKRTGEKVFLECVQDMDHENMFWYRQDPGLGLRLIYFSYDVKMKEKGDIPEGYSVSREKKERFSLILESASTNQTSMYLCASSSARGSRTGELFFGEGSRLTVL.